This T cell receptor beta chain derives from a study of blood T cells in healthy people across ages. The authors ran a second PCR of roughly 6 to 12 cycles using a sample-barcoded 5' primer and a J-beta primer mix. Using its own MiXCR run on the 5' RACE reads, TCRdb lists one record per CDR3 protein. This sample has about 970,000 distinct CDR3 sequences; 45% to 60% occur once, and the top ten carry about a fifth. The CDR3 is 13 residues long. CDR1 SNHLY and CDR2 FYNNEI come from the germline V gene. Trimming pared 10 bases from V and 1 base from J, leaving 13 bases between. The chain couples TRBV2 to TRBJ1-1; D unresolved. The sample comprised blood. This receptor was identified in a woman in her sixties in good health. CDR3 region: CANSLEKNTEAFF. The CDR3 DNA reads TGTGCCAACAGCCTGGAAAAGAACACTGAAGCTTTCTTT.